The 3 T cell receptor beta chains in this list originate from one sample, sequenced in a study of OX40 agonist ivuxolimab in advanced cancers. Measured with immunoSEQ multiplex PCR; TCRdb has only the in-frame clones, and not every one. The table shows around 69,000 clones, with 75% to 85% occurring only once. Sequences were derived from CD4+ or CD8+ T cells sorted from blood, sampled in a trial of the OX40 agonist ivuxolimab. These receptors all stem from an adult with an advanced solid tumor such as melanoma, head and neck, liver or kidney cancer.

The chain recombines TRBV11-2 with TRBJ2-3; 15 bases align to TRBD2. The junction had 8 bases not matched to a gene; V was cut back by 4 bases and J by 6 bases. The CDR3 totals 17 residues. Germline V lookup: CDR1 SGHAT, CDR2 FQNNGV. The chain's CDR3 is CASSSGGLAGGKDTQYF. The CDR3 coding sequence is TGTGCCAGCAGCTCGGGTGGACTAGCGGGGGGGAAGGATACGCAGTATTTT. Variable domain in full (rest from reference TRBV11-2 and TRBJ2-3): EAGVAQSPRYKIIEKRQSVAFWCNPISGHATLYWYQQILGQGPKLLIQFQNNGVVDDSQLPKDRFSAERLKGVDSTLKIQPAKLEDSAVYLCASSSGGLAGGKDTQYFGPGTRLTVL.

The chain recombines TRBV7-6 with TRBJ2-7; D is perhaps TRBD1 or TRBD2 (5 bases each). The germline V and J ends were trimmed by 5 bases and 4 bases, with 12 bases remaining between them. The germline V gene has CDR1 SGHVS and CDR2 FNYEAQ. This CDR3 has 13 residues. The CDR3 sequence is CASSRGVGYEQYF. DNA of the CDR3: TGTGCCAGCAGCCGAGGGGTAGGATACGAGCAGTACTTC.

The gene calls are TRBV9 and TRBJ2-2; 12 bases align to TRBD2. This CDR3 has 16 residues. The V gene's germline CDR1 is SGDLS and CDR2 YYNGEE. V dropped 2 bases and J dropped 6; count of bases not matched to a gene: 5. The CDR3 loop is CASSVTRLAGAGELFF. CDR3 in DNA: TGTGCCAGCAGCGTCACTCGACTAGCGGGAGCCGGGGAGCTGTTTTTT.